Listed here is a single T cell receptor beta chain. This CDR3 is 11 amino acids long. V was shortened by 4 bases and J by 8 bases, with 11 bases between the two germline ends. From germline, CDR1 is SQVTM and CDR2 ANQGSEA. The data stem from a study of blood T cell repertoires in COVID-19. Study summary: Donors in the United States, Italy and Spain gave samples during acute or convalescent COVID-19. Nucleic acid was either cDNA or gDNA, and it came from T cells, B-cell-depleted T cells, or PBMCs.

Per the original data handling: Reference gene primer amplification yielded estimated nucleated cell counts. Using immunoSEQ multiplex PCR, the repertoire was profiled, and TCRdb retains in-frame clones only, with some absent. V, J and clone size were drawn from that table, and D and trimming were deduced from the DNA. The repertoire holds about 180,000 clones, with 88% as singletons. Sequencing used peripheral blood. This clonotype originated in a woman aged 30 to 39 with acute or convalescent COVID-19. J is TRBJ1-2 and V is TRBV29-1, with TRBD1 as a possible D gene (6 bases). CDR3 protein: CSVATGLGYTF. CDR3 in DNA: TGCAGCGTTGCGACAGGCCTCGGCTACACCTTC.